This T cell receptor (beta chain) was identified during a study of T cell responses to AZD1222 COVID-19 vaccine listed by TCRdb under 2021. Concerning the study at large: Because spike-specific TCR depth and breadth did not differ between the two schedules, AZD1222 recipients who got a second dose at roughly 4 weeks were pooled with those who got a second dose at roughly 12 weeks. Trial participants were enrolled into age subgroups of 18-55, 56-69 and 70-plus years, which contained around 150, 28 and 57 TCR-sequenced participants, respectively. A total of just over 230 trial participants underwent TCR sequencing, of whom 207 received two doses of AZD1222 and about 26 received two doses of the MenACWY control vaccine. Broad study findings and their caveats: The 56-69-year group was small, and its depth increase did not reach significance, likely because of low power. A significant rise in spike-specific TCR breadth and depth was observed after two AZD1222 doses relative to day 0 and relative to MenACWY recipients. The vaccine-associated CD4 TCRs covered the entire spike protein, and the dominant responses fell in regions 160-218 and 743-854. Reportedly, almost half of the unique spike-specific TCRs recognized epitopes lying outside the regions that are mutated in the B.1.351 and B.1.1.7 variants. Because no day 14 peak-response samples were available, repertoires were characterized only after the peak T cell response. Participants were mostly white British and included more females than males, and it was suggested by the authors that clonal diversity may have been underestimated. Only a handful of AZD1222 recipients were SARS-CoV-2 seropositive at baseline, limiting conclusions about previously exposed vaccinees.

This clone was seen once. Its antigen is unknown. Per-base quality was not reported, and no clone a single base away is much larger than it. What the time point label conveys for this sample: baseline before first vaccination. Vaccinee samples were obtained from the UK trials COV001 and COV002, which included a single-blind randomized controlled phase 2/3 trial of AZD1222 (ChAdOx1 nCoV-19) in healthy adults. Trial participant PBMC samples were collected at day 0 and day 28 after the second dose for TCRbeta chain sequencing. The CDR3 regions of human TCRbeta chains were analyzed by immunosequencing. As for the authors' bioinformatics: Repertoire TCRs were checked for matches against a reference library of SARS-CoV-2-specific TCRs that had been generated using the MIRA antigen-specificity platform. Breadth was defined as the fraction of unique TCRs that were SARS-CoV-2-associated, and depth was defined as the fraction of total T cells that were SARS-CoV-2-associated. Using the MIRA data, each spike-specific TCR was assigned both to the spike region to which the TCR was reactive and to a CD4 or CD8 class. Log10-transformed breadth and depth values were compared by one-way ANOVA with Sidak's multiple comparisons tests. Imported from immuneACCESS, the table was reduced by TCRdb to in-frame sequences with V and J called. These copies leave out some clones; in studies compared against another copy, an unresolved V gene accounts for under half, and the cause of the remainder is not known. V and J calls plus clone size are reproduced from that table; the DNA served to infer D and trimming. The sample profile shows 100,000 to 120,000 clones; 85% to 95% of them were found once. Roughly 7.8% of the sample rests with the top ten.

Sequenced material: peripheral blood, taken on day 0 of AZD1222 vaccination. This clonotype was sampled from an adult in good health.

The bases read TGTGCCAGCAGCTTGGCCAATAGTGGCTCCTATGGCTACACCTTC. This encodes CASSLANSGSYGYTF. The chain couples TRBV5-6 to TRBJ1-2, with the D gene call left open. CDR1 is given as SGHDT and CDR2 as YYEEEE, both from the germline V gene. CDR3 length: 15 amino acids, cysteine to phenylalanine. Here the CDR3 DNA is all that survives: 45 bases in frame from base 1. V is pared back by 0 bases and J by 4 bases, with 13 bases lying between the germline termini.